This T cell receptor beta chain was recovered during a study of cytomegalovirus exposure and HLA in healthy donors. Overall study: Earlier work reported 100 million or so unique TCR beta sequences from 150 million to 200 million T cells.

CDR1 and CDR2 (germline): MNHNS, SASEGT. The CDR3 has 15 amino acids. Trimming removed 10 bases at V and 0 bases at J, with 19 bases between. Donors were nominally healthy when sampled, though unrecorded immune exposures were likely. The PCR was carried out with 60 Vbeta primers and 13 Jbeta primers. Method: immunoSEQ multiplex PCR; TCRdb's copy keeps in-frame clones and lacks some. The data hold around 150,000 clones, with roughly 84% observed a single time. Findings and caveats of the study: A later analysis reportedly identified an Asian-associated ancestry cluster as carrying fewer N-insertions than the roughly 720-donor mean.

Notes on this clone: Its target is not known.

The clonotype comes from a man younger than 35 in good health and CMV-seropositive. The source material was PBMCs. The chain employs TRBV6-1 and TRBJ2-7, with a weak D call TRBD2 (5 bases). CDR3 coding DNA: TGTGCCATTACTTCCCTAAGCGGTAGCTCCTACGAGCAGTACTTC. It encodes CAITSLSGSSYEQYF.